This T cell receptor (beta chain) was identified during a study of shared clonotypes between healthy human individuals. Details on this clone: Its antigen is as yet unknown.

Unmatched junction bases numbered 11, after V lost 5 bases and J lost 5 bases. CDR3 length: 16 amino acids. From germline, CDR1 is SGHTA and CDR2 FQGTGA. Running of the assay took place at deep level. The assay was immunoSEQ multiplex PCR, and TCRdb's table has in-frame clones only and misses some. Of about 1.5 million clones detected, around 97% appear once; the ten largest clones hold approximately 1%. Study outcomes and limitations: Rarefaction gave evidence that sorted-subset sequencing remained incomplete despite large depth. Larger richness was generally estimated for naive than memory subsets. Sequencing depth was expected to influence donor clonotype sharing.

The rearrangement uses TRBV7-3 and TRBJ2-1; 8 nucleotides agree with TRBD2. The sequencing input was naive CD4+ T cells sorted from blood. The subset denotes: CD45RA+ positively selected. The TCR was taken from a man aged 25-45 years in good health. The CDR3 protein is CASSHTWIAGNNEQFF. In DNA, the CDR3 is TGTGCCAGCAGCCATACGTGGATAGCGGGAAACAATGAGCAGTTCTTC.